The subject of this entry is one T cell receptor beta chain. This sample was included in a study of control samples from healthy donors and cancer patients. Clones were sequenced by immunoSEQ multiplex PCR, and TCRdb holds only the in-frame ones, with some missing. The sample has some 130,000 clones; over 75% are singletons. This CDR3 is 16 amino acids long. The ends were cut back, 3 bases at V and 0 bases at J, with 12 bases in the middle. The germline gives CDR1 KGHSH, CDR2 LQKENI. Sample: blood. The rearrangement links TRBV18 to TRBJ2-1; tentatively, D is TRBD1 (6 bases). This receptor was identified in a man younger than 35 in good health. CDR3 region: CASSPPGHSSYNEQFF. The CDR3 DNA reads TGTGCCAGCTCACCCCCGGGACACAGCTCCTACAATGAGCAGTTCTTC.